This T cell receptor beta chain was sequenced in a study of blood T cell repertoires in COVID-19 (TCRdb year 2020). Some background on the complete study: Samples from collaborators originated in the United States, Italy and Spain and spanned both the acute and convalescent phases of COVID-19. The material from the prospective study consisted of cDNA or gDNA derived from T cells, B-cell-depleted T cells, or PBMCs. Subjects who had been exposed to COVID-19, were actively infected with it, or had recovered from it provided the deeply sampled blood TCRbeta repertoires that made up the dataset. The repertoires were made available in a free public database intended to serve as a resource for research on the immune response to SARS-CoV-2. Samples were obtained from the ongoing ImmuneRACE study (first 160 participants) and from over 1,000 subjects provided by 6 global collaborators. Nearly every sample came with metadata listing a de-identified subject ID, COVID-19 status, age in years and sex. HLA class I and class II types, where available, came from metadata supplied by the sample provider rather than from assay-based typing.

Each collaborating institution followed its own protocols to collect whole blood in K2EDTA tubes. Collaborator samples were shipped for TCRbeta analysis as frozen whole blood, isolated PBMCs, or DNA extracted from either sample type. As regards this clone: It lacks a known antigen. Base qualities are not at hand, and no much larger clone is one base apart.

For CDR1 and CDR2, the germline V gene lists LGHNA and YNFKEQ. The junction shows trimming of 7 bases on V and 7 bases on J, and the gene matches do not reach 11 bases of it. There are 15 amino acids in the CDR3, from cysteine to phenylalanine inclusive. Only the CDR3 part of the read is kept: 45 bases, read in frame from the first base. TCRbeta CDR3 regions were amplified from genomic DNA using the immunoSEQ Assay, a bias-controlled multiplex PCR. The published analysis was carried out like this. The number of nucleated cells in each sample was estimated from the amplification of reference gene primers within the assay. Sequence reads were collapsed and filtered to measure the absolute abundance of every unique TCRbeta CDR3 rearrangement. For each sample, productive Simpson clonality was calculated by taking the square root of Simpson's diversity index across productive rearrangements. Imported from immuneACCESS, the table was reduced by TCRdb to in-frame sequences with V and J called. These copies leave out some clones; in studies compared against another copy, an unresolved V gene accounts for under half, and the cause of the remainder is not known. That table is the source of V, J and clone size, and D and trimming were worked out from the DNA. For this sample there are 70,000 or so clones; 70% to 90% appear just once. 15% to 20% of the sample is taken by the ten largest.

Summary of the overall study and its limitations: Clinical and demographic metadata were provided uncurated, with the amount varying by source and participant.

Recombination linked TRBV4-2 to TRBJ1-2, with 11 middle bases fitting TRBD1. The TCR originated in a woman of 80 years or more with acute or convalescent COVID-19. Sequencing was performed on peripheral blood. The CDR3: CASTSTGTGGGGYTF. The nucleotide sequence is TGTGCCAGCACTTCGACCGGGACAGGGGGTGGTGGCTACACCTTC.